This TCR beta chain was sequenced during a study of a mutant IDH1 vaccine in newly diagnosed glioma. The assay was immunoSEQ multiplex PCR, and TCRdb's table has in-frame clones only and misses some. The repertoire includes fewer than 85,000 clones, just over 85% of them detected once, and 2.9% sits in the top ten. The time point is: baseline, week 1 (first vaccination visit). The treatment denotes: pre-vaccination baseline after standard-of-care therapy. Per the germline V gene, CDR1 is SGHRS and CDR2 is YFSETQ. The CDR3 loop spans 13 amino acids. The trim removed 3 bases at V and 3 bases at J, leaving 1 base unmatched.

This sequence originates from a man aged 30 to 39 with glioma. The chain recombines TRBV5-1 with TRBJ2-7; 9 nucleotides agree with TRBD1. The sequencing used PBMCs, collected from a glioma patient treated with radiotherapy, temozolomide or both. CDR3 nucleotide sequence: TGCGCCAGCAGCTCGGACAGGGGCTACGAGCAGTACTTC. It is translated as CASSSDRGYEQYF. Combining the CDR3 with reference TRBV5-1 and TRBJ2-7 gives the whole variable domain KAGVTQTPRYLIKTRGQQVTLSCSPISGHRSVSWYQQTPGQGLQFLFEYFSETQRNKGNFPGRFSGRQFSNSRSEMNVSTLELGDSALYLCASSSDRGYEQYFGPGTRLTVT.